Below are 15 T cell receptor beta chains sequenced from a single sample in a study of CD8 T cells in Susac syndrome. RNA amounts of about 0.5 to 1 ug underwent reverse transcription with random hexamers. TCRdb re-analysed the immunoSEQ multiplex PCR reads in MiXCR, keeping a single row per CDR3 protein. This sample has some 160,000 distinct CDR3 sequences, with approximately 94% found just once. The sequencing input was CD4+ T cells from PBMCs. All receptors come from a human donor with Susac syndrome.

The rearrangement uses TRBV5-4 and TRBJ2-1; possibly TRBD2 for D (5 bases). Germline V gene lookup returns CDR1 SGHNT and CDR2 YYREEE (reference sequence). This CDR3 has 14 amino acids. Trimming left V 2 bases short and J 5 bases short, with 11 bases between. The CDR3 DNA reads as TGTGCCAGCAGCTTACGAGGAGGAGACAATGAGCAGTTCTTC. This gives the protein CASSLRGGDNEQFF.

The V and J genes are TRBV20-1 and TRBJ2-5; possibly TRBD1 for D (5 bases). Germline-derived CDR1 and CDR2 are DFQATT and SNEGSKA (reference sequence). Trimming took off 4 bases at V and 7 bases at J, with 16 bases between the two ends. This CDR3 is built from 13 residues. CDR3 coding DNA: TGCAGTGCTATGGACAAAGTTATTGTGACCCAGTACTTC. The encoded protein is CSAMDKVIVTQYF.

V is TRBV6-2 or TRBV6-3 and J is TRBJ1-1; TRBD1 might be the D (5 bases). Germline lookup yields CDR1 MNHEY and CDR2 SVGEGT. The CDR3 consists of 12 residues. Trimming took off 6 bases at V and 0 bases at J, with 5 bases between the two ends. The CDR3 loop reads CASRTVNTEAFF. The DNA for the CDR3 is TGTGCCAGCAGGACAGTGAACACTGAAGCTTTCTTT.

The gene calls are TRBV4-1 and TRBJ1-2; 9 bases are a match to TRBD1. Unmatched junction bases numbered 18, after V lost 0 bases and J lost 4 bases. CDR1 and CDR2 (germline): MGHRA, YSYEKL. This CDR3 comprises 20 residues. The CDR3 nucleotides are TGCGCCAGCAGCCAAGACAAGTTTGAAGGGGGGACAGGGCCCTTCTATGGCTACACCTTC. It encodes CASSQDKFEGGTGPFYGYTF.

DNA of the CDR3: TGTGCCAGCAGTTACGACGGACAGGCGAACACTGAAGCTTTCTTT. Translated: CASSYDGQANTEAFF. J is TRBJ1-1 and V is TRBV12-3 or TRBV12-4; 7 positions match TRBD1. This CDR3 spans 15 amino acids. Trimming removed 4 bases from V and 1 base from J; junction bases left unmatched: 6.

The rearrangement uses TRBV20-1 and TRBJ1-2; 7 nucleotides agree with TRBD1. From germline, CDR1 is DFQATT and CDR2 SNEGSKA (reference sequence). Trimming took 3 bases from V and 5 from J; bases not matched to a gene: 9. This CDR3 contains 14 residues. For the CDR3, the DNA is TGCAGTGCTAGGACTGGACAGGTTATGTATGGCTACACCTTC. It codes for CSARTGQVMYGYTF.

Here the CDR3 DNA reads TGTGCCAGCGCGAACGACAGAAATCAGCCCCAGCATTTT. This translates into CASANDRNQPQHF. The genes are TRBV28 and TRBJ1-5; D may be TRBD1 (5 bases). This CDR3 is 13 amino acids long. Trimming stripped 8 bases from V and 4 bases from J, with 12 bases between. Germline CDR1 and CDR2: MDHEN and SYDVKM.

In nucleotides, the CDR3 is TGTGCCAGCTCACAGGGACAGAACTATGGCTACACCTTC. Translation: CASSQGQNYGYTF. This rearrangement joins TRBV18 to TRBJ1-2; TRBD1 matches at 7 bases. The length of the CDR3 is 13 residues. V was pared by 4 bases and J by 2 bases, with 1 base of the junction left unmatched. Germline CDR1 KGHSH, CDR2 LQKENI.

The table lists this clonotype with a count of one. One end of the junction fails to match germline, which may point to a read error. The chain combines TRBV29-1 with TRBJ1-2; perhaps TRBD1 as D (5 bases). The germline gives CDR1 SQVTM, CDR2 ANQGSEA. The CDR3 sequence is 11 residues long. The CDR3 nucleotides read TGCACTACGTGGGGGGACTACGGCTACACCTTC. Protein: CTTWGDYGYTF.

The chain joins TRBV18 to TRBJ2-5; 7 bases align to TRBD1. Looked up from germline, CDR1 is KGHSH and CDR2 is LQKENI. The CDR3 spans 16 residues. Losses at the gene ends were 2 bases for V and 1 base for J; bases not matched to a gene: 7. The CDR3 DNA follows: TGTGCCAGCTCACCAGCAGTCCGGGACAGCCAAGAGACCCAGTACTTC. This translates into CASSPAVRDSQETQYF. The entire variable domain, with the rest obtained from reference TRBV18 and TRBJ2-5, is as follows: NAGVMQNPRHLVRRRGQEARLRCSPMKGHSHVYWYRQLPEEGLKFMVYLQKENIIDESGMPKERFSAEFPKEGPSILRIQQVVRGDSAAYFCASSPAVRDSQETQYFGPGTRLLVL.

The genes are TRBV2 and TRBJ1-1; D not certain. CDR1 SNHLY and CDR2 FYNNEI come from the germline V gene. Deletions cut 6 bases from V and 0 bases from J, with 2 bases between. The CDR3 covers 11 residues. Written as DNA, the CDR3 is TGTGCCAGCAGGGTGAACACTGAAGCTTTCTTT. Its translation: CASRVNTEAFF. Using reference TRBV2 and TRBJ1-1 for the parts outside the CDR3, the full variable domain is EPEVTQTPSHQVTQMGQEVILRCVPISNHLYFYWYRQILGQKVEFLVSFYNNEISEKSEIFDDQFSVERPDGSNFTLKIRSTKLEDSAMYFCASRVNTEAFFGQGTRLTVV.

The chain is built from TRBV29-1 and TRBJ2-5, with D tentatively TRBD1 (6 bases). Germline values: CDR1 SQVTM, CDR2 ANQGSEA. Deletions cut 3 bases from V and 3 bases from J, with 11 bases between. The CDR3 extends over 13 amino acids. CDR3 bases: TGCAGCGTTGACAGGGGAAACGAAGAGACCCAGTACTTC. Translated, it gives CSVDRGNEETQYF.

The rearrangement joins TRBV20-1 to TRBJ2-1; 11 nucleotides match TRBD2. V was clipped by 5 bases and J by 6 bases; unmatched bases: 6. The CDR3 sequence is 14 residues long. Germline CDR1 and CDR2: DFQATT and SNEGSKA (reference sequence). Here the CDR3 reads CSAGLSGGGNEQFF. The CDR3 DNA reads as TGCAGTGCTGGCCTTAGCGGGGGGGGCAATGAGCAGTTCTTC.

V gene TRBV9 combines with J gene TRBJ2-1; 12 bases line up with TRBD2. The V gene end was trimmed by 4 bases and the J gene end by 2 bases; junction bases not matched to a gene: 4. Germline V gene sequence: CDR1 SGDLS, CDR2 YYNGEE. The CDR3 runs 16 residues. CDR3 protein: CASSILAGGPYNEQFF. The CDR3 DNA reads TGTGCCAGCAGCATACTAGCGGGAGGCCCCTACAATGAGCAGTTCTTC.

This clonotype has just one count. V and J are TRBV7-7 and TRBJ2-3, with TRBD1 matching over 7 bases. Germline CDR1 and CDR2: SSHAT and FNYEAQ (reference sequence). This CDR3 region has 15 residues. V dropped 5 bases and J dropped 1; count of bases not matched to a gene: 6. CDR3 coding DNA: TGTGCCAGCAGCGAACAGGGGACCGGCACAGATACGCAGTATTTT. Protein sequence: CASSEQGTGTDTQYF.